This TCR beta chain stems from a study of blood T cell repertoires in COVID-19. Germline CDR1 is SGHTS and CDR2 is YDEGEE. V lost 3 bases and J 6 bases, leaving 26 bases between the germline ends. This CDR3 contains 18 residues. Sequencing used immunoSEQ multiplex PCR; TCRdb keeps in-frame clones, though not all of them. The table lists 140,000 or so clones, over 70% of them singletons. The receptor comes from a woman aged 55-69 years with acute or convalescent COVID-19. The sample was peripheral blood. The V gene is TRBV5-8, the J gene TRBJ2-3; no clear D. The CDR3 DNA follows: TGTGCCAGCAGCTACTCCCCCGCAGCGCTGGTATCCGCGGATACGCAGTATTTT. This translates into CASSYSPAALVSADTQYF.